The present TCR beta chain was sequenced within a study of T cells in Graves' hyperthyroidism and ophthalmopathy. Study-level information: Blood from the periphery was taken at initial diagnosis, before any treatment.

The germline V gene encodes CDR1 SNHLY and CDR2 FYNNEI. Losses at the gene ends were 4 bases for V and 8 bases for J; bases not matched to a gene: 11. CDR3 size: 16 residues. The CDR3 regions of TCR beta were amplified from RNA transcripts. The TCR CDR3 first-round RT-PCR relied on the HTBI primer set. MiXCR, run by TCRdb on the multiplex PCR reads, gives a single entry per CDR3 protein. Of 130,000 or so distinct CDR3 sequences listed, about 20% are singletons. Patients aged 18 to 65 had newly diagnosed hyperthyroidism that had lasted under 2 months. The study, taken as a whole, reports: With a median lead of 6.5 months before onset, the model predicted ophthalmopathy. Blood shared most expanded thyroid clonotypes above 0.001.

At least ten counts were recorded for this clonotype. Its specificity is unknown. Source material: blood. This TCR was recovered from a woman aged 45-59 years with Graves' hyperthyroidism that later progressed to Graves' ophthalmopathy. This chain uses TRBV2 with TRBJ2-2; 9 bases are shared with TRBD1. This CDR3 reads CASSAHRGRVLGELFF. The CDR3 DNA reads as TGTGCCAGCAGTGCCCACAGGGGGCGGGTATTAGGGGAGCTGTTTTTT.